These 5 T cell receptor beta chains originate from one sample sequenced in a study of cytomegalovirus exposure and HLA in healthy donors. The PCR was carried out with 60 Vbeta primers and 13 Jbeta primers. The assay was immunoSEQ multiplex PCR, and TCRdb's table has in-frame clones only and misses some. The table shows about 140,000 clones, with around 77% occurring only once. Sequenced sample: PBMCs. These receptors came from a young man in good health and CMV-seronegative.

The chain uses TRBV11-2 and TRBJ2-4, with D possibly being TRBD1 (6 bases). Germline CDR1 and CDR2: SGHAT and FQNNGV. This CDR3 comprises 16 residues. V lost 3 bases, J lost 3 bases, and 15 bases lay in between. CDR3 in amino acids: CASSFSGQKLKNIQYF. The CDR3, as DNA: TGTGCCAGCAGCTTCTCCGGACAGAAACTCAAAAACATTCAGTACTTC.

This clone appeared a few times. J is TRBJ1-1 and V is TRBV30, with 7 bases identical to TRBD1. In germline, CDR1 is GTSNPN, CDR2 SVGIG (reference sequence). The CDR3 is 14 amino acids. V dropped 5 bases and J dropped 4; count of bases not matched to a gene: 10. CDR3 in amino acids: CAWERDRVATEAFF. CDR3 nucleotide sequence: TGTGCCTGGGAGAGAGACAGGGTGGCCACTGAAGCTTTCTTT.

The table lists this clone with a count of one. This rearrangement joins TRBV18 to TRBJ1-2; no definite D call. The CDR3 has 14 amino acids. V lost 8 bases, J lost 5 bases, and 18 bases lay in between. The germline CDR1 and CDR2 sequences are KGHSH and LQKENI. The CDR3 nucleotides are TGTGCCAGCCGGCCGAGGGATCGGATTTATGGCTACACCTTC. This sequence encodes CASRPRDRIYGYTF. The full variable domain, in which reference TRBV18 and TRBJ1-2 provide the parts outside the CDR3, is NAGVMQNPRHLVRRRGQEARLRCSPMKGHSHVYWYRQLPEEGLKFMVYLQKENIIDESGMPKERFSAEFPKEGPSILRIQQVVRGDSAAYFCASRPRDRIYGYTFGSGTRLTVV.

V gene TRBV7-2 combines with J gene TRBJ2-1; 9 positions agree with TRBD1. Germline CDR1 is SGHTA and CDR2 is FQGNSA. The CDR3 is 16 amino acids. The J segment lost 5 bases and the V segment lost 1 base, leaving 6 bases of the junction unmatched. The CDR3 DNA is TGTGCCAGCAGCTTAGTGGGGACAGGGCCAGACAATGAGCAGTTCTTC. Its translation is CASSLVGTGPDNEQFF.

The V call is TRBV5-8, the J call TRBJ1-5; TRBD1 matches at 8 bases. V was clipped by 4 bases and J by 2 bases; unmatched bases: 5. Looked up from germline, CDR1 is SGHTS and CDR2 is YDEGEE. This CDR3 region has 15 residues. The DNA of the CDR3 is TGTGCCAGCAGCCAGGGGGCTTTCGGCAATCAGCCCCAGCATTTT. Translating it yields CASSQGAFGNQPQHF.